A single sample gave rise to the 6 T cell receptor beta chains below, sequenced in a study of blood T cell repertoires in COVID-19. Generated by immunoSEQ multiplex PCR, the TCRdb table keeps only in-frame clones and is missing some. The sample holds around 62,000 clones, approximately 90% seen once. Sequencing used peripheral blood. The receptors originated from a man in his sixties with acute or convalescent COVID-19.

The genes are TRBV30 and TRBJ2-7, with 11 bases identical to TRBD1. Trimming cost V 0 bases and J 6 bases; bases outside gene matches: 10. The CDR3 has 16 residues. Germline V CDR1 and CDR2: GTSNPN, SVGIG (reference sequence). The CDR3 spells CAWSVLVGTGGSEQYF. The CDR3 region has the DNA TGTGCCTGGAGTGTACTTGTGGGGACAGGGGGTAGCGAGCAGTACTTC.

V usage is TRBV28 and J usage is TRBJ2-3; 9 bases match TRBD1. In germline, CDR1 is MDHEN, CDR2 SYDVKM. The CDR3 sequence is 16 residues long. J was trimmed by 0 bases and V by 1 base; bases with no gene match: 2. Here the CDR3 reads CASSLSGQGSTDTQYF. In nucleotides, the CDR3 is TGTGCCAGCAGTTTATCAGGACAGGGGAGCACAGATACGCAGTATTTT.

The chain has TRBV19 and TRBJ2-1; TRBD2 matches at 11 bases. The V gene's germline CDR1 is LNHDA and CDR2 SQIVND (reference sequence). The CDR3 consists of 15 residues. V shed 6 bases and J 4 bases; nucleotides not matched to a gene: 5. The CDR3 protein is CASSQTSGRYNEQFF. The DNA of the CDR3 is TGTGCCAGTAGCCAAACTAGCGGGAGATACAATGAGCAGTTCTTC.

The V and J genes are TRBV7-8 and TRBJ2-7; TRBD2 agrees at 8 bases. The CDR3 loop spans 14 amino acids. CDR1 and CDR2 (germline): SGHVS, FQNEAQ. After removal of 6 bases from V and 5 bases from J, the junction contained 9 bases not matched to a gene. The CDR3 loop reads CASSARGLGDEQYF. The CDR3 DNA reads as TGTGCCAGCAGTGCCCGGGGACTAGGCGACGAGCAGTACTTC.

The chain has TRBV12-3 or TRBV12-4 and TRBJ2-2; D is perhaps TRBD1 (6 bases). Trimming pared 7 bases from V and 5 bases from J, leaving 11 bases between. This CDR3 spans 13 amino acids. The CDR3 sequence: CASTERGTGELFF. The CDR3 coding sequence is TGTGCCAGCACTGAAAGGGGGACCGGGGAGCTGTTTTTT.

This chain joins TRBV6-2 or TRBV6-3 and TRBJ2-2; 8 positions match TRBD1. Trimming took 5 bases from V and 5 from J; bases not matched to a gene: 16. There are 18 residues in the CDR3. Germline CDR1 is MNHEY and CDR2 is SVGEGT. The DNA of the CDR3 is TGTGCCAGCAGTCCCCTAAGGACAGGGCAAGACCCTACCGGGGAGCTGTTTTTT. This translates into CASSPLRTGQDPTGELFF.